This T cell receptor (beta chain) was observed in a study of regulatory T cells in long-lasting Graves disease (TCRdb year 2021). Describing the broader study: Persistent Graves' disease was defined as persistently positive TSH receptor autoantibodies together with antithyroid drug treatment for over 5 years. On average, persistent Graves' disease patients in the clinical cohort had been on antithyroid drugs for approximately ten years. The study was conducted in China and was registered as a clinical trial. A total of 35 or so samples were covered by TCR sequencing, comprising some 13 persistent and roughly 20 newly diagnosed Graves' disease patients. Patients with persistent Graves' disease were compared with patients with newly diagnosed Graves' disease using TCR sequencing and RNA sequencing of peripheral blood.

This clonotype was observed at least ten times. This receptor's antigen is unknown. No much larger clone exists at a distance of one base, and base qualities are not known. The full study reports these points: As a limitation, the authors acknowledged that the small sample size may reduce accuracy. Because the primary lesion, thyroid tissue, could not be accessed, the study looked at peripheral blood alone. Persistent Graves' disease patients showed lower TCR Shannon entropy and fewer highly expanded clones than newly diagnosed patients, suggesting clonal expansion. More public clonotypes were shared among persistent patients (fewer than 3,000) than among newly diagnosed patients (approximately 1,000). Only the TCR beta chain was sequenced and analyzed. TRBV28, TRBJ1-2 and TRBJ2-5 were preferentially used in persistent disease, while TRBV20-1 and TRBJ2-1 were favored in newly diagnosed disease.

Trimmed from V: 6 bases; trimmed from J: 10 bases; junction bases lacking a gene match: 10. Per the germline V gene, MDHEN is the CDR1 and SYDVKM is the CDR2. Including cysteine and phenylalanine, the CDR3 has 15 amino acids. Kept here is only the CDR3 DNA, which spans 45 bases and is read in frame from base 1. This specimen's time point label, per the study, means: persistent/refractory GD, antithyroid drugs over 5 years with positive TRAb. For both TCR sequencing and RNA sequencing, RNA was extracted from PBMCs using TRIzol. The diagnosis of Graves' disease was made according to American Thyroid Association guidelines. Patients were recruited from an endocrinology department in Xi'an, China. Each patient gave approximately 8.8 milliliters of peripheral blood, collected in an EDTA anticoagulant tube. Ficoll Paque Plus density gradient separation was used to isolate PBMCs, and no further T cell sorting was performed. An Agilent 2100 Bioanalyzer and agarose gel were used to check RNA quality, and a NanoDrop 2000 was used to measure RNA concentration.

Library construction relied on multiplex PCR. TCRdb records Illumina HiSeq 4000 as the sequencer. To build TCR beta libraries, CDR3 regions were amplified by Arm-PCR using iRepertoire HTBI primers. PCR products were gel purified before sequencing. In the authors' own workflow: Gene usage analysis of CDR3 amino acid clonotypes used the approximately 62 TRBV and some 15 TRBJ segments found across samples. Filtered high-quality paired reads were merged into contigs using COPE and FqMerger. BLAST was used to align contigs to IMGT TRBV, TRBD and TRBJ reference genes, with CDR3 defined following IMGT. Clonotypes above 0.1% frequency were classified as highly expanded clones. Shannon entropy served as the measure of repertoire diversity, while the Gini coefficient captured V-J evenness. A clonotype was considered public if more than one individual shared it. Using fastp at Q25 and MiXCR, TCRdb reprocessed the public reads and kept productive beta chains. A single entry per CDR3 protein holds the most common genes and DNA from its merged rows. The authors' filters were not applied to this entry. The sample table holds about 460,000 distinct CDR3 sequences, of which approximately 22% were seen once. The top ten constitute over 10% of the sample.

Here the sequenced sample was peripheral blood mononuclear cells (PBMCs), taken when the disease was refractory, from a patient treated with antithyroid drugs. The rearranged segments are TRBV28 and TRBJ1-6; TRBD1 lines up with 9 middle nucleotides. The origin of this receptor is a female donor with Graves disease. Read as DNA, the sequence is TGTGCCAGCAGCCCCCCGGGACAGGGAGAATCACCCCTCCACTTT. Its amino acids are CASSPPGQGESPLHF. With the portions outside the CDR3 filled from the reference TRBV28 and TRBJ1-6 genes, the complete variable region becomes DVKVTQSSRYLVKRTGEKVFLECVQDMDHENMFWYRQDPGLGLRLIYFSYDVKMKEKGDIPEGYSVSREKKERFSLILESASTNQTSMYLCASSPPGQGESPLHFGNGTRLTVT.